The clone carrying this TCR beta chain was detected once. Its matching antigen is unknown. The data are from a study of cytotoxic CD8 clonotypes in ibrutinib-treated CLL. Trimming pared 2 bases from V and 4 bases from J, leaving 6 bases between. There are 14 residues in the CDR3. Germline V lookup: CDR1 MNHEY, CDR2 SMNVEV (reference sequence). Broader study findings: Clonality climbed at ibrutinib response, then dropped toward baseline at progression.

Libraries were prepared by immunoSEQ multiplex PCR; TCRdb keeps only in-frame clonotypes and omits some of them. The sample includes around 300,000 clones, 80% seen only once; the top ten take 5.5% to 8%. This TCR was sampled from a human donor with chronic lymphocytic leukemia. The genes are TRBV27 and TRBJ2-6; D gene unclear. This specimen was PBMCs, taken before ibrutinib treatment. As DNA, the CDR3 is TGTGCCAGCAGTTTAGGGTTAGGGGCCAACGTCCTGACTTTC. It is translated as CASSLGLGANVLTF. Drawing the rest from reference TRBV27 and TRBJ2-6, the complete variable domain is EAQVTQNPRYLITVTGKKLTVTCSQNMNHEYMSWYRQDPGLGLRQIYYSMNVEVTDKGDVPEGYKVSRKEKRNFPLILESPSPNQTSLYFCASSLGLGANVLTFGAGSRLTVL.